Listed here are 19 T cell receptor beta chains from one sample, sequenced in a study of OX40 agonist ivuxolimab in advanced cancers. Sequenced by immunoSEQ multiplex PCR; TCRdb stores in-frame clones only, minus some. The sample yields around 26,000 clones, around 90% seen once. This specimen consisted of CD4+ or CD8+ T cells sorted from blood, obtained in a trial of the OX40 agonist ivuxolimab. The receptor set was obtained from an adult with an advanced solid tumor such as melanoma, head and neck, liver or kidney cancer.

This chain uses TRBV9 with TRBJ1-2; a possible D gene is TRBD1 (6 bases). The ends were cut back, 3 bases at V and 0 bases at J, with 12 bases in the middle. Germline CDR1 SGDLS, CDR2 YYNGEE. The CDR3 sequence is 15 residues long. CDR3 amino acids: CASSDDRSSNYGYTF. Here the CDR3 DNA reads TGTGCCAGCAGCGACGACAGGTCATCTAACTATGGCTACACCTTC.

The V call is TRBV27, the J call TRBJ2-3, with D unclear. Germline loops: CDR1 MNHEY, CDR2 SMNVEV (reference sequence). Trimming removed 5 bases at V and 4 bases at J, with 19 bases between. The CDR3 covers 16 residues. The DNA for the CDR3 is TGTGCCAGCAGTAACCTGGAGAGCAGGCCGGCAGATACGCAGTATTTT. It codes for CASSNLESRPADTQYF.

The rearrangement links TRBV29-1 to TRBJ2-7; D could derive from TRBD1 or TRBD2 (5 bases each). CDR3 length: 13 residues. CDR1 and CDR2 from the germline V gene are SQVTM and ANQGSEA. The germline V and J ends were trimmed by 2 bases and 3 bases, with 11 bases remaining between them. CDR3 nucleotide sequence: TGCAGCGTTGAATATGGGGGTGGCTACGAGCAGTACTTC. Its protein product is CSVEYGGGYEQYF.

This chain connects TRBV4-1 to TRBJ2-7; no definite D call. The CDR3 has 15 residues. Between the trimmed V and J ends, which lost 0 bases and 0 bases, there was a span of 9 bases. Germline assignment: CDR1 MGHRA and CDR2 YSYEKL. The DNA of the CDR3 is TGCGCCAGCAGCCAAGAGGGCTCTTTCTCCTACGAGCAGTACTTC. Translated: CASSQEGSFSYEQYF.

Here the CDR3 DNA reads TGTGCCAGCCGGAACGGTAGCTCCTACAATGAGCAGTTCTTC. Translated, it gives CASRNGSSYNEQFF. This chain uses TRBV27 with TRBJ2-1; no clear D gene. Germline assignment: CDR1 MNHEY and CDR2 SMNVEV (reference sequence). CDR3 length: 14 residues. Trimming removed 8 bases at V and 0 bases at J, with 11 bases between.

This chain joins TRBV4-3 and TRBJ2-3, with D perhaps assigned TRBD1 or TRBD2 (5 bases each). Trimming cost V 0 bases and J 3 bases, with 10 bases left between them. Looked up from germline, CDR1 is LGHNA and CDR2 is YSLEER. This CDR3 is 15 amino acids long. CDR3 DNA sequence: TGCGCCAGCAGCCAAGATGGGGACGGGACAGATACGCAGTATTTT. The encoded protein is CASSQDGDGTDTQYF.

The chain links TRBV9 to TRBJ2-7, with D uncertain. The CDR3 is 13 amino acids. Germline V gene sequence: CDR1 SGDLS, CDR2 YYNGEE. Between the trimmed V and J ends, which lost 0 bases and 3 bases, there was a span of 7 bases. The CDR3 DNA is TGTGCCAGCAGCGTAGATCTCGGCTACGAGCAGTACTTC. The encoded protein is CASSVDLGYEQYF.

This clone was seen only a few times. The chain joins TRBV9 to TRBJ2-3; D is perhaps TRBD1 (5 bases). The V end was cut by 0 bases, the J end by 0 bases, with 8 bases between. The CDR3 runs 15 residues. Germline V gene lookup returns CDR1 SGDLS and CDR2 YYNGEE. The chain's CDR3 is CASSVGTLSTDTQYF. The DNA for the CDR3 is TGTGCCAGCAGCGTAGGGACACTTAGCACAGATACGCAGTATTTT.

The gene calls are TRBV10-3 and TRBJ2-2, with D unresolved. Germline V lookup: CDR1 ENHRY, CDR2 SYGVKD. This CDR3 spans 14 amino acids. Trimming took 6 bases from V and 4 from J, leaving 12 bases between them. Here the CDR3 DNA reads TGTGCCATCAGAAAGAACGGACCCACCGGGGAGCTGTTTTTT. It specifies CAIRKNGPTGELFF.

The chain joins TRBV6-5 to TRBJ2-1, with D perhaps TRBD2 (6 bases). CDR3 length equals 13 residues. V was trimmed by 6 bases and J by 5 bases, leaving 11 bases between them. Germline V lookup: CDR1 MNHEY, CDR2 SVGAGI. The CDR3 loop reads CASSGTFNNEQFF. DNA of the CDR3: TGTGCCAGCAGCGGGACTTTCAACAATGAGCAGTTCTTC.

This rearrangement joins TRBV12-2 to TRBJ1-6; the table gives TRBD1 as D, unverified against the DNA. TRBV12-2 constitutes a pseudogene. This CDR3 spans 13 amino acids. CDR3 bases: TGTGCAAGTCGCCCAGGGGCAAGTTCACCCCTCCACTTT. This codes for CASRPGASSPLHF.

The V gene is TRBV4-3, the J gene TRBJ2-1; D unclear. The CDR3 extends over 16 amino acids. The germline V and J ends were trimmed by 0 bases and 0 bases, with 9 bases remaining between them. Germline CDR1 is LGHNA and CDR2 is YSLEER. Here the CDR3 reads CASSQDRVSSYNEQFF. In DNA, the CDR3 is TGCGCCAGCAGCCAAGATAGGGTTTCCTCCTACAATGAGCAGTTCTTC.

The chain combines TRBV28 with TRBJ1-2; 7 nucleotides match TRBD1. This CDR3 has 13 residues. The junction had 7 bases not matched to a gene; V was cut back by 6 bases and J by 6 bases. Germline CDR1 reads MDHEN; CDR2 reads SYDVKM. This chain's CDR3 is CASREDRSDGYTF. Written as DNA, the CDR3 is TGTGCCAGCAGAGAGGACAGGAGTGATGGCTACACCTTC.

This sequence joins TRBV5-5 and TRBJ2-5; the D is unclear. With 3 bases removed from V and 5 bases from J, the gap between germline ends came to 11 bases. Germline loops: CDR1 SGHKS, CDR2 YYEKEE (reference sequence). CDR3 length equals 13 residues. CDR3 sequence: CASSSGQTETQYF. CDR3 in DNA: TGTGCCAGCAGCTCCGGTCAAACCGAGACCCAGTACTTC.

A remark on this clone: An end of the junction does not agree with germline; a read error may underlie this. The V and J genes are TRBV30 and TRBJ2-7; D is perhaps TRBD2 (6 bases). CDR3 length equals 10 residues. Per the germline V gene, CDR1 is GTSNPN and CDR2 is SVGIG (reference sequence). The CDR3 region is CAWGGREIDF. The CDR3 region has the DNA TGTGCCTGGGGAGGACGGGAGATCGACTTC.

The rearrangement links TRBV18 to TRBJ1-2; TRBD1 matches at 7 bases. Germline CDR1 is KGHSH and CDR2 is LQKENI. The CDR3 is made up of 15 amino acids. The J segment lost 0 bases and the V segment lost 6 bases, leaving 7 bases of the junction unmatched. CDR3 in DNA: TGTGCCAGCTCGCCGACCGGGACAGCTAACTATGGCTACACCTTC. Encoded protein: CASSPTGTANYGYTF.

This chain links TRBV28 with TRBJ1-5, with a tentative D call TRBD1 (6 bases). CDR3 length: 14 residues. V was shortened by 6 bases and J by 0 bases, with 9 bases between the two germline ends. Germline V CDR1 and CDR2: MDHEN, SYDVKM. The CDR3 loop is CASRGHNSNQPQHF. For the CDR3, the DNA is TGTGCCAGCAGGGGACACAATAGCAATCAGCCCCAGCATTTT.

The chain joins TRBV29-1 to TRBJ2-1; D assignment may be TRBD1 or TRBD2 (5 bases each). Per the germline V gene, CDR1 is SQVTM and CDR2 is ANQGSEA. This CDR3 has 14 amino acids. V was shortened by 7 bases and J by 2 bases, with 15 bases between the two germline ends. The CDR3 sequence is CSAEGLGAYNEQFF. The CDR3 nucleotides read TGCAGCGCTGAGGGCCTGGGGGCCTACAATGAGCAGTTCTTC.

The chain carries TRBV27 and TRBJ2-1; 7 bases line up with TRBD2. Looked up from germline, CDR1 is MNHEY and CDR2 is SMNVEV (reference sequence). CDR3 length: 16 residues. The V and J ends lost 1 base and 5 bases, in that order; junction bases with no gene match: 8. CDR3 residues: CASSLYAGVANNEQFF. The CDR3 nucleotides read TGTGCCAGCAGTTTATACGCGGGAGTGGCTAACAATGAGCAGTTCTTC.